This T cell receptor (beta chain) was identified in a study of shared clonotypes between healthy human individuals. On the study more broadly: Samples came from two female and a few male donors aged 18 to 49.

Naive CD8 cells, CD45RO-negative and positively selected for CCR7, excluded terminally differentiated effector memory CD45RA+ cells. Assay: immunoSEQ multiplex PCR; the TCRdb copy retains only in-frame clones and omits some. This sample carries hundreds of thousands of clones, roughly 98% of them seen once, and the ten largest clones take roughly 0.29%. The sample consisted of naive CD8+ T cells sorted from blood. This clonotype originated in a young man in good health.

The CDR3 DNA sequence: TGTGCCAGCACCGAAGGGGGGCAAGAGACCCAGTACTTC. As protein: CASTEGGQETQYF. The genes are TRBV11-2 and TRBJ2-5; D may be TRBD1 or TRBD2 (6 bases each). Looked up from germline, CDR1 is SGHAT and CDR2 is FQNNGV. The CDR3 runs to 13 residues. V was shortened by 7 bases and J by 2 bases, with 11 bases between the two germline ends.